Listed here are 7 T cell receptor beta chains from one sample, sequenced in a study of cytomegalovirus exposure and HLA in healthy donors. Amplification used 60 Vbeta primers and 13 Jbeta primers. The data were produced by immunoSEQ multiplex PCR, yet TCRdb's version contains in-frame clones alone and is incomplete. The sample contains 150,000 to 170,000 clones, roughly 80% of which appear only once. Material for sequencing was PBMCs. The receptors were gathered from a man younger than 40 in good health and CMV-seropositive.

This chain links TRBV9 with TRBJ2-5; maybe TRBD2 (7 bases). The V end lost 0 bases, the J end lost 4 bases, and 13 bases lay between the germline ends. This CDR3 has 15 residues. Germline assignment: CDR1 SGDLS and CDR2 YYNGEE. CDR3 sequence reads: CASSVAAGARETQYF. CDR3 bases: TGTGCCAGCAGCGTAGCTGCGGGGGCCCGAGAGACCCAGTACTTC.

J is TRBJ2-5 and V is TRBV18, with D perhaps matching TRBD1 (5 bases). V lost 2 bases, J lost 5 bases, and 9 bases lay in between. Germline loops: CDR1 KGHSH, CDR2 LQKENI. This CDR3 comprises 13 residues. The CDR3 is CASSPGHRETQYF. DNA for the CDR3: TGTGCCAGCTCACCAGGACATCGGGAGACCCAGTACTTC.

The rearrangement uses TRBV28 and TRBJ2-1; D gene unclear. Per the germline V gene, CDR1 is MDHEN and CDR2 is SYDVKM. V was trimmed by 6 bases and J by 4 bases, leaving 7 bases between them. This CDR3 is built from 12 residues. CDR3 coding DNA: TGTGCCAGCAGATCTATATACAATGAGCAGTTCTTC. This translates into CASRSIYNEQFF.

This clone was seen a few times. The rearrangement joins TRBV7-2 to TRBJ1-2; 11 positions match TRBD1. In germline, CDR1 is SGHTA, CDR2 FQGNSA. V dropped 5 bases and J dropped 6; count of bases not matched to a gene: 8. The CDR3 extends over 15 amino acids. The CDR3 protein is CASSLQGQGGDGYTF. The CDR3 DNA is TGTGCCAGCAGCCTCCAGGGACAGGGGGGCGATGGCTACACCTTC.

The chain recombines TRBV5-6 with TRBJ2-5; a weak D match, TRBD2 (6 bases). Germline CDR1 and CDR2: SGHDT and YYEEEE. The V end lost 4 bases, the J end lost 5 bases, and 12 bases lay between the germline ends. This CDR3 is 13 amino acids long. CDR3 coding DNA: TGTGCCAGCAGCGTGACTAGGCGGGAGACCCAGTACTTC. This sequence encodes CASSVTRRETQYF.

The chain has TRBV6-6 and TRBJ2-1, with 7 bases aligning to TRBD2. J gave up 9 bases and V 5 bases, and 4 bases lay outside the gene matches. This CDR3 contains 12 residues. Germline V gene lookup returns CDR1 MNHNY and CDR2 SVGAGI (reference sequence). For the CDR3, the DNA is TGTGCCAGCAGTCCTAGCGGAATTGAGCAGTTCTTC. It translates to CASSPSGIEQFF.

The J gene is TRBJ1-1, the V gene TRBV7-2; 10 bases line up with TRBD1. CDR3 length equals 16 residues. J gave up 10 bases and V 6 bases, and 17 bases lay outside the gene matches. Looked up from germline, CDR1 is SGHTA and CDR2 is FQGNSA. The CDR3 DNA is TGTGCCAGCAGTCCAGCCCCAACCGGGACAGGGGTCGCAGCTTTCTTT. Translation: CASSPAPTGTGVAAFF. Supplemented by reference TRBV7-2 and TRBJ1-1, the full variable domain reads GAGVSQSPSNKVTEKGKDVELRCDPISGHTALYWYRQSLGQGLEFLIYFQGNSAPDKSGLPSDRFSAERTGGSVSTLTIQRTQQEDSAVYLCASSPAPTGTGVAAFFGQGTRLTVV.